The 20 T cell receptor beta chains below all came from one sample that was sequenced in a study of T cell responses to AZD1222 COVID-19 vaccine. TCRdb keeps only in-frame clones here, not all; method: immunoSEQ multiplex PCR. The sample has about 150,000 clones, around nine tenths seen once. Here the sequenced sample was peripheral blood, taken on day 0 of AZD1222 vaccination. The receptor source for this set is an adult in good health.

This clone was seen a handful of times. The chain links TRBV7-2 to TRBJ1-4; D call uncertain. Germline loops: CDR1 SGHTA, CDR2 FQGNSA. CDR3 length: 14 amino acids. V lost 3 bases, J lost 2 bases, and 7 bases lay in between. CDR3 region: CASSLGRTNEKLFF. Written as DNA, the CDR3 is TGTGCCAGCAGCTTGGGCAGGACTAATGAAAAACTGTTTTTT.

V and J are TRBV24-1 and TRBJ2-3, with D hard to call. V shed 0 bases and J shed 5 bases, with 2 bases lying between them. Germline values: CDR1 KGHDR, CDR2 SFDVKD. This CDR3 is 12 amino acids long. The CDR3 protein is CATSDLQDTQYF. CDR3 bases: TGTGCCACCAGTGATTTGCAAGATACGCAGTATTTT.

The J gene is TRBJ2-1, the V gene TRBV28; D unresolved. Germline CDR1 reads MDHEN; CDR2 reads SYDVKM. Trimming removed 6 bases from V and 5 bases from J, with 20 bases in between. This CDR3 has 16 residues. The CDR3 DNA sequence: TGTGCCAGCAGCGCCGGGTGGGCGGCCGGAGACAATGAGCAGTTCTTC. It translates to CASSAGWAAGDNEQFF.

The chain combines TRBV18 with TRBJ2-7; perhaps TRBD2 as D (5 bases). Germline V gene data show CDR1 as KGHSH and CDR2 as LQKENI. V gave up 3 bases and J gave up 3 bases, with 24 bases separating them. The CDR3 has 18 amino acids. This chain's CDR3 is CASSPRKAGGRWGYEQYF. CDR3 nucleotide sequence: TGTGCCAGCTCACCGAGGAAGGCGGGTGGTCGATGGGGCTACGAGCAGTACTTC.

The CDR3 sequence is CSASRGGSYSNQPQHF. The CDR3 region has the DNA TGCAGTGCTAGTCGGGGGGGGTCTTATAGCAATCAGCCCCAGCATTTT. The chain carries TRBV20-1 and TRBJ1-5; tentative D call: TRBD1 (5 bases). Germline V gene lookup returns CDR1 DFQATT and CDR2 SNEGSKA (reference sequence). V shed 3 bases and J shed 0 bases, with 15 bases lying between them. The CDR3 consists of 16 residues.

The V gene is TRBV7-9, the J gene TRBJ2-7; no reliable D call. V lost 3 bases and J 4 bases, leaving 7 bases between the germline ends. Per the germline V gene, CDR1 is SEHNR and CDR2 is FQNEAQ (reference sequence). The CDR3 sequence is 12 residues long. CDR3 in DNA: TGTGCCAGCAGCTTTGGGGAATACGAGCAGTACTTC. Translation: CASSFGEYEQYF.

The J gene is TRBJ1-5, the V gene TRBV20-1, with D possibly TRBD1 on 5 matching bases. Per the germline V gene, CDR1 is DFQATT and CDR2 is SNEGSKA (reference sequence). The CDR3 has 16 residues. The V end was cut by 3 bases, the J end by 0 bases, with 15 bases between. CDR3 in DNA: TGCAGTGCTAGTGGGGGAGGAGGTTATAGCAATCAGCCCCAGCATTTT. This translates into CSASGGGGYSNQPQHF.

The V and J genes are TRBV7-2 and TRBJ2-7; D remains unclear. The germline V gene encodes CDR1 SGHTA and CDR2 FQGNSA. This CDR3 contains 13 residues. The V gene lost 1 base and the J gene lost 1 base, with 5 bases spanning the gap. CDR3 protein: CASSLDVSYEQYF. CDR3 DNA sequence: TGTGCCAGCAGCTTAGACGTTTCCTACGAGCAGTACTTC. Combining the CDR3 with reference TRBV7-2 and TRBJ2-7 gives the whole variable domain GAGVSQSPSNKVTEKGKDVELRCDPISGHTALYWYRQSLGQGLEFLIYFQGNSAPDKSGLPSDRFSAERTGGSVSTLTIQRTQQEDSAVYLCASSLDVSYEQYFGPGTRLTVT.

The chain carries TRBV27 and TRBJ1-1; 9 nucleotides align to TRBD1. Germline V gene lookup returns CDR1 MNHEY and CDR2 SMNVEV (reference sequence). J was trimmed by 4 bases and V by 5 bases; bases with no gene match: 5. This CDR3 contains 14 residues. The DNA for the CDR3 is TGTGCCAGCAGTCTCACAGGGGGCGTCACTGAAGCTTTCTTT. Its translation is CASSLTGGVTEAFF.

The V and J genes are TRBV7-2 and TRBJ1-5, with D possibly being TRBD1 (5 bases). The germline CDR1 and CDR2 sequences are SGHTA and FQGNSA. The CDR3 spans 15 residues. V was cut by 1 base and J by 11 bases, with 18 bases left in between. CDR3 residues: CASSLEGGARSTQHF. The CDR3, as DNA: TGTGCCAGCAGCTTAGAGGGAGGGGCCAGATCGACCCAGCATTTT.

This clone was detected only once. The genes are TRBV19 and TRBJ2-3; 8 bases are shared with TRBD2. V trimming: 3 bases; J trimming: 3 bases; junction bases outside the gene matches: 2. Germline V gives CDR1 LNHDA, CDR2 SQIVND (reference sequence). The CDR3 length is 14 residues. CDR3 region: CASSIKRETDTQYF. CDR3 DNA: TGTGCCAGTAGTATTAAGCGGGAGACAGATACGCAGTATTTT.

The rearrangement links TRBV19 to TRBJ2-1; D uncertain. V was shortened by 1 base and J by 9 bases, with 10 bases between the two germline ends. This CDR3 has 13 residues. Germline CDR1 is LNHDA and CDR2 is SQIVND (reference sequence). The CDR3 DNA is TGTGCCAGTAGTATAGGATCAGGTTCTGAGCAGTTCTTC. Its protein is CASSIGSGSEQFF.

V and J are TRBV6-4 and TRBJ1-6, with no clear D. Germline V gives CDR1 MRHNA, CDR2 SNTAGT. The CDR3 contains 13 residues. Trimming stripped 8 bases from V and 7 bases from J, with 12 bases between. The CDR3 DNA sequence: TGTGCCAGCTCCCAGTACCTAAATTCACCCCTCCACTTT. This sequence encodes CASSQYLNSPLHF.

The chain employs TRBV12-3 or TRBV12-4 and TRBJ2-1; D is unresolved. This CDR3 is 13 amino acids long. Trimming left V 1 base short and J 10 bases short, with 11 bases between. CDR3 DNA: TGTGCCAGCAGTTTAGGCCCAGCCAGCGAGCAGTTCTTC. It codes for CASSLGPASEQFF.

The V gene is TRBV9, the J gene TRBJ2-1; 11 bases match TRBD2. This CDR3 is built from 15 residues. Germline V lookup: CDR1 SGDLS, CDR2 YYNGEE. V trimming: 3 bases; J trimming: 6 bases; junction bases outside the gene matches: 5. The CDR3 region is CASSGGTSGVNEQFF. DNA of the CDR3: TGTGCCAGCAGCGGCGGGACTAGCGGTGTCAATGAGCAGTTCTTC.

This chain joins TRBV19 and TRBJ1-4, with 10 bases aligning to TRBD1. After removal of 5 bases from V and 7 bases from J, the junction contained 10 bases not matched to a gene. The CDR3 extends over 16 amino acids. Germline-derived CDR1 and CDR2 are LNHDA and SQIVND (reference sequence). CDR3 sequence (DNA): TGTGCCAGTAGTCCCACTCGACAGGGGGCGCGTGAAAAACTGTTTTTT. Amino acids: CASSPTRQGAREKLFF.

V and J are TRBV6-6 and TRBJ2-1, with TRBD1 identical over 8 bases. The CDR3 is 13 residues long. After removal of 6 bases from V and 9 bases from J, the junction contained 7 bases not matched to a gene. The germline V gene encodes CDR1 MNHNY and CDR2 SVGAGI (reference sequence). The CDR3 bases are TGTGCCAGCAGGGGACGGACAGGGAGTGAGCAGTTCTTC. Protein product: CASRGRTGSEQFF.

This clone occurred a few times. The chain uses TRBV7-9 and TRBJ2-1; TRBD2 matches 12 bases. The CDR3 is made up of 17 amino acids. CDR1 is SEHNR, CDR2 FQNEAQ, per germline (reference sequence). After removal of 5 bases from V and 10 bases from J, the junction contained 15 bases not matched to a gene. The CDR3 nucleotides are TGTGCCAGCAGCCCGAGTCGACTAGCGGGAGTGGATGGGGAGCAGTTCTTC. Amino acid sequence: CASSPSRLAGVDGEQFF.

The chain employs TRBV4-3 and TRBJ1-4, with 7 positions matching TRBD1. The V gene end was trimmed by 2 bases and the J gene end by 9 bases; junction bases not matched to a gene: 6. The length of the CDR3 is 14 residues. CDR1 is LGHNA, CDR2 YSLEER, per germline. CDR3 coding DNA: TGCGCCAGCAGCCAAAACCAGGGGGGCCAAAAACTGTTTTTT. This codes for CASSQNQGGQKLFF.

In nucleotides, the CDR3 is TGTGCCAGCAGTCCCCTCCGGACGGTCTATAGCAATCAGCCCCAGCATTTT. Translating it yields CASSPLRTVYSNQPQHF. The chain carries TRBV6-6 and TRBJ1-5; no reliable D call. CDR1 and CDR2 (germline): MNHNY, SVGAGI (reference sequence). Trimming took off 5 bases at V and 0 bases at J, with 17 bases between the two ends. This CDR3 region has 17 residues.